The entry below gives a single T cell receptor (beta chain) sequence along with its context. One end of the junction does not line up with germline, which may come from a read error. Repertoires were generated with immunoSEQ multiplex PCR, while TCRdb's copy carries only in-frame clones and drops some. The sample includes roughly 17,000 clones, around 82% of them seen just once. This sample is part of a study of blood T cell repertoires in COVID-19. Across the whole study: PBMCs, B-cell-depleted T cells, or T cells provided the cDNA or gDNA that made up the material.

CDR1 and CDR2 (germline): MNHNS, SASEGT. The CDR3 runs 14 residues. The gene calls are TRBV6-1 and TRBJ2-3, with a possible D match to TRBD1 (8 bases). Sequencing input: peripheral blood. The sequence was collected from a man aged 60 to 75 with active or convalescent COVID-19. The chain's CDR3 is CASSDRGGTGTQYF. DNA of the CDR3: TGTGCCAGCAGTGACAGGGGGGGGACAGGTACGCAGTATTTT.